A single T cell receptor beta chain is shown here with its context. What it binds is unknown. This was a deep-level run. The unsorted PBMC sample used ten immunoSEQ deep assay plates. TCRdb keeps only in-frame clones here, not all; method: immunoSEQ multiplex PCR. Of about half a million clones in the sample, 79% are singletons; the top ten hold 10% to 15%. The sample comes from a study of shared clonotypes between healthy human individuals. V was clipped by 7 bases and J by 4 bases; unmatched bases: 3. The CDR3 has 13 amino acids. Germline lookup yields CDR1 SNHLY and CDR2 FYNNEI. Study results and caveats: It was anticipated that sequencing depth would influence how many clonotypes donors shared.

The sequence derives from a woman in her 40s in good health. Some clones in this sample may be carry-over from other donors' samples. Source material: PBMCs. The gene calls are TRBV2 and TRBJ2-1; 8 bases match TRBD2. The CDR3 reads CASIREGYNEQFF. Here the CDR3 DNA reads TGTGCCAGCATACGGGAGGGTTACAATGAGCAGTTCTTC.